The 23 T cell receptor beta chains presented below share a single source sample, sequenced in a study of OX40 agonist ivuxolimab in advanced cancers. Produced via immunoSEQ multiplex PCR; TCRdb's table is partial and in-frame only. The sample contains over 80,000 clones, roughly nine tenths of which appear only once. This sample comprised CD4+ or CD8+ T cells sorted from blood, obtained in a trial of the OX40 agonist ivuxolimab. Receptor source: an adult with an advanced solid tumor such as melanoma, head and neck, liver or kidney cancer.

This clone was detected only once. V usage is TRBV18 and J usage is TRBJ1-1; 7 bases fit TRBD1. In germline, CDR1 is KGHSH, CDR2 LQKENI. The CDR3 runs to 15 residues. The V and J ends lost 5 bases and 2 bases, in that order; junction bases with no gene match: 8. CDR3 coding DNA: TGTGCCAGCTCATCAGGTCAGGGGGGCAACACTGAAGCTTTCTTT. This codes for CASSSGQGGNTEAFF.

This chain links TRBV6-5 with TRBJ1-1; possibly TRBD1 for D (6 bases). With 6 bases removed from V and 1 base from J, the gap between germline ends came to 9 bases. Germline V gene lookup returns CDR1 MNHEY and CDR2 SVGAGI. CDR3 length: 13 residues. The CDR3 protein is CASRDRANTEAFF. DNA of the CDR3: TGTGCCAGCAGGGACAGAGCGAACACTGAAGCTTTCTTT.

This chain links TRBV19 with TRBJ1-1, with a tentative D call TRBD1 (6 bases). This CDR3 contains 15 residues. Trimming cost V 5 bases and J 4 bases, with 17 bases left between them. The germline CDR1 and CDR2 sequences are LNHDA and SQIVND (reference sequence). CDR3 in amino acids: CASSVGTLRATEAFF. The CDR3 nucleotides read TGTGCCAGTAGTGTCGGGACACTTAGGGCCACTGAAGCTTTCTTT.

In DNA, the CDR3 is TGTGCCAGCAGTCAGGGACCTAGCGGGATTTACGAGCAGTACTTC. It specifies CASSQGPSGIYEQYF. This rearrangement joins TRBV6-5 to TRBJ2-7; TRBD2 matches at 9 bases. V gave up 5 bases and J gave up 4 bases; unmatched junction bases: 9. This CDR3 spans 15 amino acids. The germline gives CDR1 MNHEY, CDR2 SVGAGI.

This clone was found once. The chain joins TRBV7-9 to TRBJ1-1; unclear D gene. Germline loops: CDR1 SEHNR, CDR2 FQNEAQ (reference sequence). V lost 5 bases and J lost 4, with 11 bases in between. The CDR3 length is 13 residues. Written as DNA, the CDR3 is TGTGCCAGCAGCCTGCTCGGCAGCACTGAAGCTTTCTTT. As protein: CASSLLGSTEAFF.

V is TRBV4-1 and J is TRBJ2-3; TRBD2 aligns across 14 bases. J was trimmed by 4 bases and V by 1 base; bases with no gene match: 10. This CDR3 region has 19 residues. The V gene's germline CDR1 is MGHRA and CDR2 YSYEKL. As DNA, the CDR3 is TGCGCCAGCAGCCAAGGACTAGCGGGAGGGCTGACCCCTGCAGATACGCAGTATTTT. It encodes CASSQGLAGGLTPADTQYF.

In this sample, this clone turned up once. This chain connects TRBV6-6 to TRBJ2-4, with 9 positions matching TRBD2. CDR3 length: 14 amino acids. Trimming removed 10 bases from V and 13 bases from J; junction bases left unmatched: 17. Germline V gene lookup returns CDR1 MNHNY and CDR2 SVGAGI (reference sequence). The CDR3 here is CATRQRGAYYTQYF. The CDR3 DNA reads TGTGCCACCCGCCAGCGGGGGGCCTATTACACACAGTACTTC.

The chain couples TRBV19 to TRBJ1-2; no clear D gene. Between the trimmed V and J ends, which lost 9 bases and 8 bases, there was a span of 19 bases. CDR3 length: 13 amino acids. Looked up from germline, CDR1 is LNHDA and CDR2 is SQIVND (reference sequence). The CDR3 bases are TGTGCCAGCACCACTCCTAACCGACGGGGCTACACCTTC. This sequence encodes CASTTPNRRGYTF.

In this sample, this clone turned up a few times. The chain uses TRBV6-5 and TRBJ2-4, with D unclear. Trimming took 3 bases from V and 6 from J, leaving 9 bases between them. CDR1 and CDR2 from the germline V gene are MNHEY and SVGAGI. The CDR3 has 13 amino acids. CDR3: CASSYSAGNIQYF. The CDR3 nucleotides are TGTGCCAGCAGTTATTCTGCTGGAAACATTCAGTACTTC.

CDR3 amino acids: CASSPQPVGTVNYGYTF. As DNA, the CDR3 is TGCGCCAGCAGCCCTCAGCCCGTCGGGACAGTTAACTATGGCTACACCTTC. The chain links TRBV5-1 to TRBJ1-2; TRBD1 agrees at 7 bases. The CDR3 sequence is 17 residues long. The ends lost 4 bases at V and 1 base at J; junction bases unmatched: 13. CDR1 SGHRS and CDR2 YFSETQ come from the germline V gene.

This chain links TRBV4-3 with TRBJ2-7; 8 positions agree with TRBD1. The J segment lost 3 bases and the V segment lost 4 bases, leaving 8 bases of the junction unmatched. The CDR3 is 15 residues long. Germline lookup yields CDR1 LGHNA and CDR2 YSLEER. The DNA of the CDR3 is TGCGCCAGCAGCCTATTCCTACAGGGGGTCTACGAGCAGTACTTC. This encodes CASSLFLQGVYEQYF.

This clone was recorded many times. V is TRBV6-6 and J is TRBJ2-7, with 11 bases lining up with TRBD2. This CDR3 region has 14 residues. The ends lost 7 bases at V and 3 bases at J; junction bases unmatched: 5. From germline, CDR1 is MNHNY and CDR2 SVGAGI (reference sequence). The DNA of the CDR3 is TGTGCCAGCACGTCTAGCGGGAGGAACTACGAGCAGTACTTC. Translated: CASTSSGRNYEQYF.

This clone was counted a single time. The CDR3 loop is CASSLTFGTQGWEQFF. CDR3 sequence (DNA): TGTGCCAGCAGCTTAACGTTCGGGACTCAAGGATGGGAGCAGTTCTTC. This chain connects TRBV7-3 to TRBJ2-1; a possible D gene is TRBD2 (6 bases). Per the germline V gene, CDR1 is SGHTA and CDR2 is FQGTGA. The CDR3 extends over 16 amino acids. Deletions cut 0 bases from V and 10 bases from J, with 19 bases between.

V is TRBV6-6 and J is TRBJ2-2; weak D call: TRBD1 (5 bases). Trimming pared 10 bases from V and 4 bases from J, leaving 16 bases between. The CDR3 consists of 14 residues. The V gene's germline CDR1 is MNHNY and CDR2 SVGAGI (reference sequence). The CDR3 region has the DNA TGTGCCATCAACGGGCAGGGCTTCACCGGGGAGCTGTTTTTT. Residues: CAINGQGFTGELFF.

The DNA for the CDR3 is TGTGCCAGCAGCCACTTGATAGGACTAGGGCAAGAGACCCAGTACTTC. It is translated as CASSHLIGLGQETQYF. V gene TRBV7-9 combines with J gene TRBJ2-5, with 7 bases identical to TRBD2. The CDR3 has 16 amino acids. V lost 5 bases to trimming and J lost 2 bases; unmatched junction nucleotides: 11. CDR1 SEHNR and CDR2 FQNEAQ come from the germline V gene (reference sequence).

The genes are TRBV5-1 and TRBJ2-4, with TRBD1 matching 7 bases. Trimming took 0 bases from V and 3 from J; bases not matched to a gene: 9. Germline V gene data show CDR1 as SGHRS and CDR2 as YFSETQ. CDR3 length: 17 residues. CDR3 amino acids: CASSLGSQGTVKNIQYF. The CDR3, as DNA: TGCGCCAGCAGCTTGGGCTCCCAGGGGACAGTCAAAAACATTCAGTACTTC.

The chain employs TRBV6-5 and TRBJ1-5, with D hard to call. V shed 2 bases and J shed 1 base, with 9 bases lying between them. The CDR3 extends over 15 amino acids. The germline V gene has CDR1 MNHEY and CDR2 SVGAGI. DNA of the CDR3: TGTGCCAGCAGTTACGATCATTCGAGCAATCAGCCCCAGCATTTT. It is translated as CASSYDHSSNQPQHF.

The chain joins TRBV27 to TRBJ1-2, with 8 bases aligning to TRBD1. The V segment lost 5 bases and the J segment 8 bases; nucleotides outside the gene matches: 10. Per the germline V gene, CDR1 is MNHEY and CDR2 is SMNVEV (reference sequence). The CDR3 length is 14 residues. The CDR3 here is CASSRSDRASGYTF. The DNA for the CDR3 is TGTGCCAGCAGTAGATCGGACAGGGCATCAGGCTACACCTTC.

This clone was observed a handful of times. The chain recombines TRBV9 with TRBJ2-7, with 10 bases matching TRBD1. Germline CDR1 and CDR2: SGDLS and YYNGEE. V lost 3 bases to trimming and J lost 5 bases; unmatched junction nucleotides: 5. This CDR3 is built from 14 residues. The CDR3: CASSDGTGVDEQYF. For the CDR3, the DNA is TGTGCCAGCAGCGACGGGACAGGGGTTGACGAGCAGTACTTC.

The chain combines TRBV7-8 with TRBJ2-7; a weak D match, TRBD1 (5 bases). Germline V gene data show CDR1 as SGHVS and CDR2 as FQNEAQ. V lost 3 bases to trimming and J lost 5 bases, with 17 bases between them. CDR3 length: 15 residues. The CDR3 DNA follows: TGTGCCAGCAGCTTGTCCTCCCTACAGGAGAACGAGCAGTACTTC. It is translated as CASSLSSLQENEQYF.

V is TRBV6-1 and J is TRBJ1-2; 7 bases line up with TRBD1. V was pared by 11 bases and J by 7 bases, with 7 bases of the junction left unmatched. This CDR3 has 11 residues. Germline loops: CDR1 MNHNS, CDR2 SASEGT. The CDR3, as DNA: TGTGCCGGGACAGATCGAATTGGCTACACCTTC. Its protein product is CAGTDRIGYTF.

This clone has more than one count but fewer than ten. This chain connects TRBV6-5 to TRBJ2-7; 12 bases line up with TRBD1. The V gene end was trimmed by 8 bases and the J gene end by 5 bases; junction bases not matched to a gene: 7. CDR1 and CDR2 from the germline V gene are MNHEY and SVGAGI. CDR3 length: 14 residues. The CDR3 DNA is TGTGCCAGCGGATCCGGGACAGGGGGCAACGAGCAGTACTTC. This codes for CASGSGTGGNEQYF.

The chain is built from TRBV20-1 and TRBJ2-7; the D gene is possibly TRBD1 (6 bases). CDR3 size: 11 residues. V gave up 6 bases and J gave up 5 bases, with 11 bases separating them. Germline-derived CDR1 and CDR2 are DFQATT and SNEGSKA (reference sequence). In DNA form, the CDR3 reads TGCAGTGCCAACAGGGTCGACGAGCAGTACTTC. The encoded protein is CSANRVDEQYF.